This T cell receptor beta chain is drawn from a study of vaccination and CD4 T cells after COVID-19. As for the study in general: The makeup of the convalescents was six males and four females, two of them Hispanic. For each participant, vaccination comprised two doses of either the BNT162b2 or the mRNA-1273 vaccine.

There are 15 residues in the CDR3. CDR1 is SGHVS, CDR2 FNYEAQ, per germline. V was pared by 1 base and J by 8 bases, with 5 bases of the junction left unmatched. The treatment: approximately nine-day PBMC culture with coronavirus spike peptide pools or control peptides (ViraFEST assay). CD4+ T cells were isolated by negative selection after about ten days of culture. On this clonotype: Antigen unknown.

The Oncomine TCR Beta short-read assay sequenced DNA from cultured CD4+ T cells. Using the QIAamp micro DNA kit, genomic DNA was extracted from the CD4+ T cells that had been cultured. In TCRdb, the PCR reads were re-called with MiXCR into one record per CDR3 protein. The sample shows roughly 16,000 distinct CDR3 sequences, roughly 45% of them seen only once. The sample consisted of CD4+ T cells from blood, cultured in vitro, taken after SARS-CoV-2 vaccination. The chain joins TRBV7-6 to TRBJ2-1, with 10 nucleotides matching TRBD1. The TCR originated in a human donor who had recovered from COVID-19. The CDR3 coding sequence is TGTGCCAGCAGCTTAGTAGGACAGGGGGGCGATGAGCAGTTCTTC. Translating it yields CASSLVGQGGDEQFF.